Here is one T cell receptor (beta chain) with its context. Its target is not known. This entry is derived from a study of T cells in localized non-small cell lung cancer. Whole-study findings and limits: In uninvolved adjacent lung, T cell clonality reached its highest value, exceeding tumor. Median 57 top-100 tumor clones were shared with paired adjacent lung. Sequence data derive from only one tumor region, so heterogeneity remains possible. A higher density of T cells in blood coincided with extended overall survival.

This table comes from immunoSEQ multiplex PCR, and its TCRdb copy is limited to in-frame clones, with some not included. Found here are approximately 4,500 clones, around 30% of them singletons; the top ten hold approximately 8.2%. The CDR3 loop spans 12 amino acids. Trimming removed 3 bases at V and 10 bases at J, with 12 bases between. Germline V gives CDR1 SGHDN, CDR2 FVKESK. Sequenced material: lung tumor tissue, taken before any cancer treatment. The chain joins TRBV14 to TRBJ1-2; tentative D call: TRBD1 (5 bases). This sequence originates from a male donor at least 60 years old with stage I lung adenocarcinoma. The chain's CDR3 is CASSHPEGPYTF. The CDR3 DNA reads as TGTGCCAGCAGCCACCCCGAGGGGCCCTACACCTTC.